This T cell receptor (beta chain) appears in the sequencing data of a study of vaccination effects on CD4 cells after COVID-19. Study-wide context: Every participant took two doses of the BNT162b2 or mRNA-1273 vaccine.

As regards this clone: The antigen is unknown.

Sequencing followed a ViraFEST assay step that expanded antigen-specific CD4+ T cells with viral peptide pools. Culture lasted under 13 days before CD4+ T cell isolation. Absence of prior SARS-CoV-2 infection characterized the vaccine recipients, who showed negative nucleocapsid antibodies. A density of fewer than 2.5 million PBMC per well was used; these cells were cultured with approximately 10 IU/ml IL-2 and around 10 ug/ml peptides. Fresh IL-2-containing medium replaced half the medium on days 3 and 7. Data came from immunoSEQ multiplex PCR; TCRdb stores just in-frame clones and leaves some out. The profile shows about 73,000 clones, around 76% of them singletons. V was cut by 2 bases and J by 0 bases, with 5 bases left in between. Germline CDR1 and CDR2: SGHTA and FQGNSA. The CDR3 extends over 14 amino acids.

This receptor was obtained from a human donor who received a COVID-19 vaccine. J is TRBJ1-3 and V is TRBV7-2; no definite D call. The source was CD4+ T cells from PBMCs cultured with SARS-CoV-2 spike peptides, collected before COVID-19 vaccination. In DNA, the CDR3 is TGTGCCAGCAGCTTACGCATCTCTGGAAACACCATATATTTT. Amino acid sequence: CASSLRISGNTIYF.